This TCR beta chain was sequenced in a study of T cells in women clearing cervical HPV infection. At the level of the study: Case blood was drawn a median about 23 weeks after lesion detection.

Study findings and constraints: CIN3+ cases had significantly higher TCR repertoire richness than controls, but evenness did not differ. Effector/memory and HPV-specific T cells were not isolated, and association timing is unknown. Cases and controls were distinguished at AUC about 0.79 by richness and V genes.

This table comes from immunoSEQ multiplex PCR, and its TCRdb copy is limited to in-frame clones, with some not included. Its clone listing holds 36,000 or so clones. With regard to this clone: Antigen unknown. Coverage ceases 3 residues before the CDR3 finishes, and the germline J gene fills in the end.

This CDR3 is built from 13 residues. V gave up 4 bases and J gave up 4 bases, with 10 bases separating them. Germline-derived CDR1 and CDR2 are LNHDA and SQIVND (reference sequence). The source is a woman between 18 and 70 years old with a cervical HPV16 infection that either progressed to CIN3+ or cleared (not recorded which). Material: blood buffy coat. The chain recombines TRBV19 with TRBJ1-1; the D gene is possibly TRBD1 (6 bases). CDR3 DNA, as far as it was read: TGTGCCAGTAGTAGCAGGGGTGGCACTGAA. This codes for CASSSRGGTE. The whole CDR3 sequence is CASSSRGGTEAFF.